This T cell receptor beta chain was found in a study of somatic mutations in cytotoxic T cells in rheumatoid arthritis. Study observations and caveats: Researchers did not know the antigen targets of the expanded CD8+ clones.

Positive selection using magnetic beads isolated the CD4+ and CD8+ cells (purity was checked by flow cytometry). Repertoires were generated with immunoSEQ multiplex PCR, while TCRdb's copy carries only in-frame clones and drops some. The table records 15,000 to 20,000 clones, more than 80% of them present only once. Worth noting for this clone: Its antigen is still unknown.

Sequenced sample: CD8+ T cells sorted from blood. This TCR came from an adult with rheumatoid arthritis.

CDR3 in amino acids: CASSPGEQYF. The CDR3 DNA is TGTGCCAGCTCCCCGGGCGAGCAGTACTTC. The chain has TRBV5-4 and TRBJ2-7; no definite D call. This CDR3 contains 10 residues. Trimming removed 7 bases from V and 6 bases from J, with 8 bases in between. Germline V gives CDR1 SGHNT, CDR2 YYREEE (reference sequence).